Here is one T cell receptor (beta chain) with its context. This specimen belongs to a study of blood T cell repertoires in COVID-19. The germline gives CDR1 LNHDA, CDR2 SQIVND (reference sequence). The CDR3 covers 13 residues. The germline V and J ends were trimmed by 7 bases and 5 bases, with 12 bases remaining between them. Recruitment covered 20 to 25 US areas and drew participants whose ages spanned roughly 18 to 89 years. Researchers sorted participants into cohorts using their self-reported clinical history. In Cohort 3, a recovered donor had either two negative PCRs, clearance, or symptom resolution. Original processing notes: Reference gene primer amplification gave nucleated cell count estimates. TCRdb's table, derived via immunoSEQ multiplex PCR, lists solely in-frame clones and lacks some. Clone size and the V and J calls come from that table; the DNA yielded D and trimming. This sample has some 160,000 clones; approximately 88% occur once, and the top ten carry about 6.6%.

The rearrangement links TRBV19 to TRBJ2-1; D not resolved. Source material: PBMCs or T cells enriched from blood (not recorded which). The TCR was taken from a woman between 50 and 59 years old who had recovered from COVID-19. The CDR3, as DNA: TGTGCCAGTAATGATAGATCCCACAATGAGCAGTTCTTC. This translates into CASNDRSHNEQFF. Based on the CDR3 plus reference TRBV19 and TRBJ2-1, the full variable domain is DGGITQSPKYLFRKEGQNVTLSCEQNLNHDAMYWYRQDPGQGLRLIYYSQIVNDFQKGDIAEGYSVSREKKESFPLTVTSAQKNPTAFYLCASNDRSHNEQFFGPGTRLTVL.